A selection of T cell receptor beta chains follows, all from one sample in a study of human thymus T cells. Method: immunoSEQ multiplex PCR; TCRdb's copy keeps in-frame clones and lacks some. This sample has 65,000 to 90,000 clones, with 95% found just once. Sequenced input: thymus tissue. Source of these receptors: a girl under three years old with a congenital heart defect but otherwise immunologically healthy. The CDR3 runs from the conserved cysteine through the conserved F or W. A D gene is named only where the DNA matches it firmly. A clone size is listed for some rows: how often the clone was seen (once, few, many), or a class if it is expanded.

size	J	length	V	D	DNA	CDR3
-	TRBJ1-5	16	TRBV5-1	-	TGCGCCAGCAGCTACCTTAATAGGACGGTAAACGGCCCCCAGCATTTT	CASSYLNRTVNGPQHF
-	TRBJ2-5	14	TRBV6-5	TRBD1	TGTGCCAGCACTCAACAGGGGTTAAAAGAGACCCAGTACTTC	CASTQQGLKETQYF
-	TRBJ1-1	18	TRBV4-3	TRBD1	TGCGCCAGCAGCCAAGAGCAGGGGGGGGACTCCATGAACACTGAAGCTTTCTTT	CASSQEQGGDSMNTEAFF
-	TRBJ2-1	19	TRBV4-1	-	TGCGCCAGCAGCCAAGACCAGAGAGGCGGCGGCACCTCCTACAATGAGCAGTTCTTC	CASSQDQRGGGTSYNEQFF
-	TRBJ1-2	14	TRBV7-9	-	TGTGCCAGCAGCTTCGGAACAGTGACAAATGGCTACACCTTC	CASSFGTVTNGYTF
-	TRBJ2-1	18	TRBV4-1	TRBD2	TGCGCCAGCAGCCAAGGGGGAAAACGGGGGAGGGGCTACAATGAGCAGTTCTTC	CASSQGGKRGRGYNEQFF
-	TRBJ2-1	19	TRBV27	-	TGTGCCAGCAGTTTTGCTAGCCCGGTGGGGCCCGAACAATACAATGAGCAGTTCTTC	CASSFASPVGPEQYNEQFF
-	TRBJ2-1	16	TRBV6-6	-	TGTGCCAGCAGTTACGGGGCTGGACCCATTTACAATGAGCAGTTCTTC	CASSYGAGPIYNEQFF
once	TRBJ1-2	16	TRBV14	-	TGTGCCAGCAGCCAAGATGGGGGGGTGTTTGCCTATGGCTACACCTTC	CASSQDGGVFAYGYTF
-	TRBJ1-4	17	TRBV5-1	-	TGCGCCAGCAGCCTAACGGATATGGACAGCCGGAATGAAAAACTGTTTTTT	CASSLTDMDSRNEKLFF
-	TRBJ2-5	17	TRBV15	-	TGTGCCACCAGCAGAGACCGATTAAGGGGCCTTGGAAAAACCCAGTACTTC	CATSRDRLRGLGKTQYF
-	TRBJ1-2	12	TRBV6-5	-	TGTGCCAGCAGTTCCCATGGAGATGGCTACACCTTC	CASSSHGDGYTF
-	TRBJ2-1	15	TRBV6-7	-	TGTGCCAGAGGGGGCCGCGGGAGCACCTACAATGAGCAGTTCTTC	CARGGRGSTYNEQFF
-	TRBJ2-1	13	TRBV19	-	TGTGCCAGTAGTATAGCTTGGACCGACTCACAGTTCTTC	CASSIAWTDSQFF
once	TRBJ1-1	15	TRBV19	-	TGTGCCAGTACCTTAGACAGGAAGGAGAACACTGAAGCTTTCTTT	CASTLDRKENTEAFF
-	TRBJ2-1	15	TRBV19	TRBD1	TGTGCCAGTAGTTGTCGGGACAGGGTCCACAATGAGCAGTTCTTC	CASSCRDRVHNEQFF
-	TRBJ1-1	17	TRBV10-3	-	TGTGCCATCAGTGAGTTGGCTGCTAATCCTCCGAACACTGAAGCTTTCTTT	CAISELAANPPNTEAFF
once	TRBJ2-3	17	TRBV5-1	TRBD2	TGCGCCAGCAGCTTGGGACTAGCGGAAAGGGTAACAGATACGCAGTATTTT	CASSLGLAERVTDTQYF
-	TRBJ2-5	15	TRBV19	TRBD2	TGTGCCAGTAGTATAGGAGCGGGGCTAGGAGAGACCCAGTACTTC	CASSIGAGLGETQYF
-	TRBJ1-2	16	TRBV9	-	TGTGCCAGCAGCCCCCGACAGTGGCGAGCCGATTATGGCTACACCTTC	CASSPRQWRADYGYTF
once	TRBJ1-1	11	TRBV29-1	-	TGCAGCGTTCAGGGTTGGACTGAAGCTTTCTTT	CSVQGWTEAFF